This T cell receptor (beta chain) was identified during a study of T cells in localized non-small cell lung cancer. The length of the CDR3 is 15 residues. V trimming: 2 bases; J trimming: 0 bases; junction bases outside the gene matches: 3. CDR1 and CDR2 (germline): SGHDN, FVKESK. Profiling relied on immunoSEQ multiplex PCR, and the TCRdb table lists in-frame clones only, not all of them. Among roughly 19,000 clones listed, around 83% were seen once. The material sequenced was peripheral blood, taken before any cancer treatment. The sequence was obtained from a man between 40 and 69 years old with stage I lung adenocarcinoma. The chain combines TRBV14 with TRBJ2-7; 8 bases agree with TRBD1. The CDR3 here is CASSQLDRGSYEQYF. CDR3 DNA sequence: TGTGCCAGCAGCCAACTTGACAGGGGCTCCTACGAGCAGTACTTC.